These 14 T cell receptor beta chains came from one sample sequenced in a study of blood T cell repertoires in COVID-19. Using immunoSEQ multiplex PCR, the repertoire was profiled, and TCRdb retains in-frame clones only, with some absent. The repertoire holds about 70,000 clones, with about 80% as singletons. Sequencing was done on a sample of peripheral blood. These receptor sequences come from a woman in her sixties or seventies with acute or convalescent COVID-19.

The V and J genes are TRBV27 and TRBJ1-1, with 9 bases matching TRBD1. The CDR3 covers 15 residues. V lost 4 bases to trimming and J lost 0 bases; unmatched junction nucleotides: 3. The germline V gene has CDR1 MNHEY and CDR2 SMNVEV (reference sequence). CDR3: CASSWGQGMNTEAFF. The DNA for the CDR3 is TGTGCCAGCAGTTGGGGACAGGGAATGAACACTGAAGCTTTCTTT.

The chain is built from TRBV19 and TRBJ2-2; perhaps TRBD1 as D (5 bases). The CDR3 has 14 amino acids. Trimming removed 5 bases at V and 6 bases at J, with 13 bases between. Germline CDR1 reads LNHDA; CDR2 reads SQIVND (reference sequence). The CDR3 reads CASSLQGRAGELFF. In nucleotides, the CDR3 is TGTGCCAGTAGTCTTCAGGGAAGAGCCGGGGAGCTGTTTTTT.

V gene TRBV29-1 combines with J gene TRBJ2-5; TRBD2 aligns across 11 bases. The CDR3 loop spans 15 amino acids. CDR1 is SQVTM and CDR2 is ANQGSEA in the germline V gene. The trim removed 7 bases at V and 2 bases at J, leaving 9 bases unmatched. CDR3 in amino acids: CSAAGLAVSQETQYF. The CDR3 coding sequence is TGCAGCGCCGCGGGACTAGCGGTTTCGCAAGAGACCCAGTACTTC.

This clone turned up a few times. The V and J genes are TRBV25-1 and TRBJ2-1; possible D gene TRBD1, 6 bases. The CDR3 runs to 12 residues. The germline CDR1 and CDR2 sequences are MGHDK and SYGVNS. V dropped 3 bases and J dropped 10 bases, with 10 bases sitting between them. CDR3 coding DNA: TGTGCCAGCAGTGACATAGGGGGAGAGCAGTTCTTC. It specifies CASSDIGGEQFF.

This chain uses TRBV3-1 (or the pseudogene TRBV3-2) with TRBJ1-2, with D possibly being TRBD1 (6 bases). Germline CDR1 LGHDT, CDR2 YNNKEL (reference sequence). V lost 0 bases, J lost 4 bases, and 12 bases lay in between. This CDR3 has 15 residues. This CDR3 is CASSQDIRQAYGYTF. The CDR3 region has the DNA TGTGCCAGCAGCCAAGATATAAGACAGGCCTATGGCTACACCTTC.

This sequence joins TRBV10-3 and TRBJ2-1; 8 bases match TRBD2. Trimming removed 6 bases from V and 6 bases from J; junction bases left unmatched: 4. The germline gives CDR1 ENHRY, CDR2 SYGVKD. The CDR3 is made up of 13 amino acids. This CDR3 reads CAIRSGTSNEQFF. Written as DNA, the CDR3 is TGTGCCATCAGGTCCGGGACTAGCAATGAGCAGTTCTTC.

This clone was observed a few times. The V gene is TRBV7-8, the J gene TRBJ2-7; 11 bases line up with TRBD2. CDR1 and CDR2 (germline): SGHVS, FQNEAQ. The CDR3 covers 15 residues. The J segment lost 0 bases and the V segment lost 5 bases, leaving 3 bases of the junction unmatched. CDR3 in amino acids: CASSKTSGTSYEQYF. In DNA form, the CDR3 reads TGTGCCAGCAGCAAGACTAGCGGGACCTCCTACGAGCAGTACTTC.

The chain combines TRBV10-3 with TRBJ2-7; the match to TRBD1 covers 10 bases. From germline, CDR1 is ENHRY and CDR2 SYGVKD. The V gene end was trimmed by 4 bases and the J gene end by 1 base; junction bases not matched to a gene: 4. The CDR3 has 15 residues. DNA of the CDR3: TGTGCCATCAGTGCCATGGGACAGGGGTCCTACGAGCAGTACTTC. Its protein is CAISAMGQGSYEQYF.

This clone was counted only a few times. The J gene is TRBJ2-1, the V gene TRBV6-5; D remains unclear. With 6 bases removed from V and 1 base from J, the gap between germline ends came to 13 bases. Germline V CDR1 and CDR2: MNHEY, SVGAGI. The CDR3 covers 15 residues. The CDR3 coding sequence is TGTGCCAGCAGATCAAGTGGTAGTTCCTACAATGAGCAGTTCTTC. Its translation: CASRSSGSSYNEQFF.

V gene TRBV5-1 combines with J gene TRBJ2-1; 12 bases line up with TRBD2. The CDR3 contains 18 residues. Germline V gene lookup returns CDR1 SGHRS and CDR2 YFSETQ. V shed 4 bases, J shed 3 bases, and the junction held 11 bases outside the gene matches. This chain's CDR3 is CASSPRLAGGAGYNEQFF. The DNA for the CDR3 is TGCGCCAGCAGCCCCCGGCTAGCGGGAGGGGCCGGCTACAATGAGCAGTTCTTC. The whole variable domain, filled in from reference TRBV5-1 and TRBJ2-1, reads KAGVTQTPRYLIKTRGQQVTLSCSPISGHRSVSWYQQTPGQGLQFLFEYFSETQRNKGNFPGRFSGRQFSNSRSEMNVSTLELGDSALYLCASSPRLAGGAGYNEQFFGPGTRLTVL.

V and J are TRBV5-4 and TRBJ1-1, with TRBD1 matching over 7 bases. The V and J ends lost 4 bases and 5 bases, in that order; junction bases with no gene match: 11. CDR1 and CDR2 from the germline V gene are SGHNT and YYREEE (reference sequence). This CDR3 contains 15 residues. CDR3 DNA sequence: TGTGCCAGCAGCCCCAGGGGGACGATCAGGACTGAAGCTTTCTTT. This codes for CASSPRGTIRTEAFF.

This rearrangement joins TRBV6-5 to TRBJ2-7; 9 bases line up with TRBD1. The trim removed 4 bases at V and 5 bases at J, leaving 9 bases unmatched. There are 15 residues in the CDR3. CDR1 is MNHEY, CDR2 SVGAGI, per germline. CDR3: CASSSIRDRAHEQYF. The CDR3, as DNA: TGTGCCAGCAGTTCCATCCGGGACAGGGCCCACGAGCAGTACTTC.

With regard to this clone: The sample has other DNA sequences that encode this CDR3 too. The genes are TRBV12-3 or TRBV12-4 and TRBJ1-2; D is unresolved. The ends were cut back, 1 base at V and 2 bases at J, with 5 bases in the middle. The CDR3 is 13 residues long. The CDR3 DNA reads as TGTGCCAGCAGTTTAGGAGAGAACTATGGCTACACCTTC. Its protein is CASSLGENYGYTF.

J is TRBJ2-2 and V is TRBV11-2, with TRBD2 matching 13 bases. The CDR3 sequence is 17 residues long. Germline V gene lookup returns CDR1 SGHAT and CDR2 FQNNGV. V was clipped by 1 base and J by 6 bases; unmatched bases: 5. The CDR3 region has the DNA TGTGCCAGCAGCTTAGGATTACTAGCGGGGGGGTCCGGGGAGCTGTTTTTT. It is translated as CASSLGLLAGGSGELFF. The variable domain in full, completed from reference TRBV11-2 and TRBJ2-2, reads EAGVAQSPRYKIIEKRQSVAFWCNPISGHATLYWYQQILGQGPKLLIQFQNNGVVDDSQLPKDRFSAERLKGVDSTLKIQPAKLEDSAVYLCASSLGLLAGGSGELFFGEGSRLTVL.